This TCR beta chain was recovered during a study of CD8 T cells in Susac syndrome. In germline, CDR1 is SGHTA, CDR2 FQGTGA. Losses at the gene ends were 5 bases for V and 3 bases for J; bases not matched to a gene: 9. The CDR3 is made up of 15 amino acids. After extraction with the RNeasy kit, roughly 0.5 to 1 ug of the RNA was reverse transcribed using random hexamers. The TCR beta CDR3 was amplified by immunoSEQ multiplex PCR across 54 Vbeta, 13 Jbeta. TCRdb reprocessed the immunoSEQ multiplex PCR reads via MiXCR and lists one record per CDR3 protein. The table lists around 200,000 distinct CDR3 sequences, 90% to 95% of them singletons.

This TCR derives from a human donor with multiple sclerosis. The sequenced sample consisted of CD8+ T cells from PBMCs. The chain combines TRBV7-3 with TRBJ2-7; 8 positions agree with TRBD1. In DNA, the CDR3 is TGTGCCAGCAGCCCCACCGGACAGGGAGACTACGAGCAGTACTTC. Protein product: CASSPTGQGDYEQYF.